This TCR beta chain comes out of a study of Graves' ophthalmopathy and Graves' hyperthyroidism. Study outcomes and limitations: Most expanded clonotypes from thyroid (those above 0.001 frequency) were also found in blood. From stable hyperthyroidism, ophthalmopathy was separated by a 13-signature model with 87.88% sensitivity and around 80% specificity.

In regard to this clonotype: Antigen specificity is unknown.

Germline V gene sequence: CDR1 DFQATT, CDR2 SNEGSKA (reference sequence). The V and J ends lost 6 bases and 5 bases respectively, with 14 bases between them. The length of the CDR3 is 13 residues. Amplified TCR beta CDR3 regions were obtained using RNA transcripts as template. HTBI-primed first-round RT-PCR preceded second-round multiplex PCR. TCRdb called the multiplex PCR reads again in MiXCR, with one record for every CDR3 protein. This table holds 400,000 to 450,000 distinct CDR3 sequences, roughly 21% found once. The clonotype originates from a woman aged 18-29 years with stable Graves' hyperthyroidism. The sequenced sample consisted of peripheral blood. The chain employs TRBV20-1 and TRBJ1-5; D unclear. In nucleotides, the CDR3 is TGCAGTGCAACCTTCAGCCGAGATCAGCCCCAGCATTTT. Encoded protein: CSATFSRDQPQHF.